Below are 27 T cell receptor beta chains sequenced from a single sample in a study of CD8+ T cells in alopecia areata. As the sequencing template, cDNA was produced by extracting RNA and reverse transcribing it. Clones were sequenced by immunoSEQ multiplex PCR, and TCRdb holds only the in-frame ones, with some missing. Altogether under 85,000 clones are present, under 55% being singletons, with the ten largest covering 17%. This material consisted of CD8+ T cells sorted from blood, taken at week 0. The receptors come from a human donor with alopecia areata.

This clone was recorded a few times. The chain has TRBV4-1 and TRBJ2-7; D uncertain. Germline loops: CDR1 MGHRA, CDR2 YSYEKL. The CDR3 length is 16 residues. The V and J ends lost 0 bases and 6 bases respectively, with 18 bases between them. DNA of the CDR3: TGCGCCAGCAGCCAAGATCTCGAAGGTTCGCACGGCGAGCAGTACTTC. Translation gives CASSQDLEGSHGEQYF.

The V and J genes are TRBV7-8 and TRBJ2-7, with 12 nucleotides matching TRBD1. Germline V gene sequence: CDR1 SGHVS, CDR2 FQNEAQ. The CDR3 spans 14 residues. With V trimmed by 6 bases and J by 7 bases, 7 bases remained unmatched. This CDR3 is CASRPGTGGLEQYF. The DNA of the CDR3 is TGTGCCAGCAGGCCCGGGACAGGGGGCTTGGAGCAGTACTTC. The full variable domain, completed using reference TRBV7-8 and TRBJ2-7, is GAGVSQSPRYKVAKRGQDVALRCDPISGHVSLFWYQQALGQGPEFLTYFQNEAQLDKSGLPSDRFFAERPEGSVSTLKIQRTQQEDSAVYLCASRPGTGGLEQYFGPGTRLTVT.

The chain links TRBV7-9 to TRBJ1-4, with a possible D match to TRBD1 (5 bases). In germline, CDR1 is SEHNR, CDR2 FQNEAQ (reference sequence). Trimming removed 8 bases at V and 7 bases at J, with 11 bases between. This CDR3 is built from 12 residues. The CDR3 spells CASRDGTEKLFF. The CDR3 DNA follows: TGTGCCAGCCGAGACGGGACTGAAAAACTGTTTTTT.

The chain recombines TRBV7-9 with TRBJ2-1; 8 bases align to TRBD2. V shed 6 bases, J shed 4 bases, and the junction held 5 bases outside the gene matches. Germline V gene lookup returns CDR1 SEHNR and CDR2 FQNEAQ (reference sequence). This CDR3 is built from 14 residues. The CDR3 DNA is TGTGCCAGCAGTCGAGCGGGAGCATACAATGAGCAGTTCTTC. The encoded protein is CASSRAGAYNEQFF. Complete variable domain (other parts from reference TRBV7-9 and TRBJ2-1): DTGVSQNPRHKITKRGQNVTFRCDPISEHNRLYWYRQTLGQGPEFLTYFQNEAQLEKSRLLSDRFSAERPKGSFSTLEIQRTEQGDSAMYLCASSRAGAYNEQFFGPGTRLTVL.

CDR3 loop: CSVEDRSRRAVYPGANVLTF. In DNA, the CDR3 is TGCAGCGTTGAAGATCGGTCCCGCAGGGCAGTTTATCCGGGGGCCAACGTCCTGACTTTC. The chain recombines TRBV29-1 with TRBJ2-6; D perhaps matches TRBD1 (5 bases). Trimming took 0 bases from V and 4 from J, leaving 25 bases between them. Per germline, CDR1 SQVTM and CDR2 ANQGSEA. CDR3 length: 20 amino acids. The full variable domain, completed using reference TRBV29-1 and TRBJ2-6, is SAVISQKPSRDICQRGTSLTIQCQVDSQVTMMFWYRQQPGQSLTLIATANQGSEATYESGFVIDKFPISRPNLTFSTLTVSNMSPEDSSIYLCSVEDRSRRAVYPGANVLTFGAGSRLTVL.

This clone turned up a few times. V gene TRBV11-2 combines with J gene TRBJ2-7, with D perhaps TRBD2 (7 bases). The CDR3 has 13 residues. Germline V gene data show CDR1 as SGHAT and CDR2 as FQNNGV. V lost 5 bases, J lost 4 bases, and 12 bases lay in between. This chain's CDR3 is CASSGKGGYEQYF. The CDR3 bases are TGTGCCAGCAGCGGGAAGGGGGGGTACGAGCAGTACTTC.

The chain employs TRBV6-1 and TRBJ1-1, with D hard to call. The V gene lost 6 bases and the J gene lost 1 base, with 12 bases spanning the gap. This CDR3 is 14 amino acids long. Per germline, CDR1 MNHNS and CDR2 SASEGT. The DNA of the CDR3 is TGTGCCAGCAGAGGCGGACGGAGGAACACTGAAGCTTTCTTT. Protein sequence: CASRGGRRNTEAFF.

The chain combines TRBV19 with TRBJ2-1; D not certain. The germline gives CDR1 LNHDA, CDR2 SQIVND (reference sequence). This CDR3 contains 12 residues. V dropped 10 bases and J dropped 4 bases, with 11 bases sitting between them. The CDR3 DNA reads TGTGCCACCTCCCCCGGGTACAATGAGCAGTTCTTC. Its translation is CATSPGYNEQFF.

The chain links TRBV25-1 to TRBJ2-2; D not resolved. The CDR3 has 14 residues. V lost 8 bases to trimming and J lost 4 bases, with 14 bases between them. Germline CDR1 reads MGHDK; CDR2 reads SYGVNS. CDR3 residues: CASLGPHGTGELFF. The CDR3 bases are TGTGCCAGCCTAGGTCCCCACGGCACCGGGGAGCTGTTTTTT.

This clone was observed at least ten times. CDR3 amino acids: CASSPSGTAYNEQFF. In DNA form, the CDR3 reads TGTGCCAGCAGCCCGTCCGGGACTGCATACAATGAGCAGTTCTTC. This chain connects TRBV7-8 to TRBJ2-1; TRBD2 is a possible D gene (6 bases). The CDR3 totals 15 residues. Germline-derived CDR1 and CDR2 are SGHVS and FQNEAQ. V was shortened by 5 bases and J by 4 bases, with 15 bases between the two germline ends.

At least ten counts were recorded for this clone. Other DNA sequences in the same sample also yield this CDR3. The chain has TRBV28 and TRBJ2-4; D is undetermined. Trimming shortened V by 0 bases and J by 0 bases, and 6 bases separated the two germline ends. CDR1 is MDHEN, CDR2 SYDVKM, per germline. The CDR3 has 15 residues. DNA of the CDR3: TGTGCCAGCAGTTTATGGGTCGAAGCCAAAAACATTCAGTACTTC. It is translated as CASSLWVEAKNIQYF.

The chain uses TRBV25-1 and TRBJ2-1, with D unresolved. Trimming took 3 bases from V and 0 from J, leaving 6 bases between them. The CDR3 covers 14 residues. CDR1 is MGHDK and CDR2 is SYGVNS in the germline V gene. DNA for the CDR3: TGTGCCAGCAGTGAGGTTGGCTCCTACAATGAGCAGTTCTTC. It is translated as CASSEVGSYNEQFF.

This clone was seen at least ten times. The chain's CDR3 is CASSTGFGMRTEAFF. CDR3 DNA: TGTGCCAGTAGTACAGGGTTCGGAATGCGCACTGAAGCTTTCTTT. V and J are TRBV19 and TRBJ1-1; TRBD1 might be the D (5 bases). CDR3 length: 15 amino acids. Germline loops: CDR1 LNHDA, CDR2 SQIVND (reference sequence). Deletions cut 4 bases from V and 4 bases from J, with 16 bases between.

J is TRBJ2-7 and V is TRBV5-8; maybe TRBD1 (6 bases). Germline V CDR1 and CDR2: SGHTS, YDEGEE. V lost 4 bases, J lost 2 bases, and 13 bases lay in between. This CDR3 contains 14 residues. CDR3 sequence (DNA): TGTGCCAGCAGCCTCCCCGGACAGACCTACGAGCAGTACTTC. This sequence encodes CASSLPGQTYEQYF.

This clone appeared a few times. The J gene is TRBJ2-7, the V gene TRBV29-1; 8 nucleotides agree with TRBD2. Unmatched junction bases numbered 8, after V lost 6 bases and J lost 4 bases. Germline CDR1 and CDR2: SQVTM and ANQGSEA. The CDR3 is made up of 13 amino acids. The CDR3 here is CSVKRERDYEQYF. The CDR3 DNA reads as TGCAGCGTCAAGCGGGAGAGGGATTACGAGCAGTACTTC.

The chain recombines TRBV23-1 with TRBJ2-1; 8 bases are shared with TRBD2. TRBV23-1 is designated an ORF whose function remains uncertain. The CDR3 runs 19 residues. V shed 4 bases and J 10 bases; nucleotides not matched to a gene: 24. The CDR3 bases are TGCGCCAGCAGTCCCTGTGGAGTTGGGTTGTACAGCGGGAGTGGCGAGCAGTTCTTC. Residues: CASSPCGVGLYSGSGEQFF.

This clone has just a few counts. V is TRBV29-1 and J is TRBJ2-2; 11 bases agree with TRBD2. The CDR3 spans 16 residues. Trimming took 3 bases from V and 6 from J; bases not matched to a gene: 9. Per the germline V gene, CDR1 is SQVTM and CDR2 is ANQGSEA. CDR3 sequence reads: CSVELIAGGPPGELFF. CDR3 nucleotides: TGCAGCGTTGAGTTAATAGCGGGAGGGCCCCCCGGGGAGCTGTTTTTT.

The chain has TRBV29-1 and TRBJ1-4, with TRBD1 as a possible D gene (5 bases). The CDR3 contains 13 residues. The germline CDR1 and CDR2 sequences are SQVTM and ANQGSEA. Trimming took off 7 bases at V and 2 bases at J, with 11 bases between the two ends. This chain's CDR3 is CSAQTDTNEKLFF. The CDR3 DNA is TGCAGCGCCCAGACAGACACTAATGAAAAACTGTTTTTT.

J is TRBJ1-1 and V is TRBV7-9; D call uncertain. The CDR3 covers 13 residues. V was shortened by 1 base and J by 4 bases, with 7 bases between the two germline ends. The germline gives CDR1 SEHNR, CDR2 FQNEAQ (reference sequence). The CDR3 region has the DNA TGTGCCAGCAGCTTAGTGGGAAGCACTGAAGCTTTCTTT. It codes for CASSLVGSTEAFF.

The chain combines TRBV5-1 with TRBJ2-7; 9 bases fit TRBD1. The CDR3 runs 13 residues. V shed 4 bases and J 13 bases; nucleotides not matched to a gene: 12. Germline CDR1 and CDR2: SGHRS and YFSETQ. The DNA for the CDR3 is TGCGCCAGCAGCGCGGGGACAGGGAACCCCTCATACTTC. Amino acids: CASSAGTGNPSYF.

The chain has TRBV6-5 and TRBJ2-1, with D unresolved. The germline V and J ends were trimmed by 2 bases and 8 bases, with 4 bases remaining between them. Per germline, CDR1 MNHEY and CDR2 SVGAGI. This CDR3 is 11 amino acids long. In nucleotides, the CDR3 is TGTGCCAGCAGTTACCGGGATGAGCAGTTCTTC. It is translated as CASSYRDEQFF.

This clone was detected only once. The chain couples TRBV29-1 to TRBJ1-2; a weak D match, TRBD1 (6 bases). The CDR3 covers 11 residues. Trimming removed 6 bases at V and 9 bases at J, with 14 bases between. Looked up from germline, CDR1 is SQVTM and CDR2 is ANQGSEA. CDR3 loop: CSVDHRDSYTF. CDR3 DNA sequence: TGCAGCGTGGATCACAGGGATAGCTACACCTTC.

V and J are TRBV5-4 and TRBJ2-3; D gene unclear. The CDR3 consists of 16 residues. V was cut by 4 bases and J by 0 bases, with 15 bases left in between. Germline V gene data show CDR1 as SGHNT and CDR2 as YYREEE (reference sequence). The CDR3 protein is CASSLRPMSSTDTQYF. CDR3 bases: TGTGCCAGCAGCCTCCGCCCGATGAGTAGCACAGATACGCAGTATTTT.

This clone was picked up a small number of times. The chain has TRBV28 and TRBJ1-5; possible D gene TRBD1, 5 bases. This CDR3 comprises 13 residues. From germline, CDR1 is MDHEN and CDR2 SYDVKM. Trimming cost V 6 bases and J 4 bases, with 10 bases left between them. The CDR3, as DNA: TGTGCCAGCAGCCTACAGGAGAATCAGCCCCAGCATTTT. This codes for CASSLQENQPQHF.

This clone was seen only a few times. This chain connects TRBV9 to TRBJ2-7; either TRBD1 or TRBD2 may supply D (5 bases each). Germline CDR1 SGDLS, CDR2 YYNGEE. CDR3 length: 15 amino acids. The V gene lost 0 bases and the J gene lost 5 bases, with 15 bases spanning the gap. The CDR3 nucleotides read TGTGCCAGCAGCGTAGAAAGGGACCCACGGGACGAGCAGTACTTC. Translation gives CASSVERDPRDEQYF.

The rearrangement links TRBV13 to TRBJ2-1; 9 nucleotides match TRBD2. The J segment lost 2 bases and the V segment lost 2 bases, leaving 4 bases of the junction unmatched. The germline V gene has CDR1 PRHDT and CDR2 FYEKMQ (reference sequence). The CDR3 covers 16 residues. DNA for the CDR3: TGTGCCAGCAGCTTATTTCCTAGCGGGACCTACAATGAGCAGTTCTTC. It encodes CASSLFPSGTYNEQFF.

The chain has TRBV6-5 and TRBJ2-3, with unresolved D. CDR3 length: 14 residues. V was shortened by 4 bases and J by 2 bases, with 10 bases between the two germline ends. Germline CDR1 MNHEY, CDR2 SVGAGI. The chain's CDR3 is CASSSKLDTDTQYF. Written as DNA, the CDR3 is TGTGCCAGCAGTTCCAAGCTCGACACAGATACGCAGTATTTT.